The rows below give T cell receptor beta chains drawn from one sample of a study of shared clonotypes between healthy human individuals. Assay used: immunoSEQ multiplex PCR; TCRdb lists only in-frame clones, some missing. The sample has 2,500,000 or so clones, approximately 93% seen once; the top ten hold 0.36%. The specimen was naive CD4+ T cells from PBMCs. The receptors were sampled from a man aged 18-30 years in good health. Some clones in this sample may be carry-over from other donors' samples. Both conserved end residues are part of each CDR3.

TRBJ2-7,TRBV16,CASSQSDRGSYEQYF
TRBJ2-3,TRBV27,CASSSRRAGGTDTQYF
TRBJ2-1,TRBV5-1,CASSLVGGDNEQFF
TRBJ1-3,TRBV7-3,CASSLAYAGGGNTIYF
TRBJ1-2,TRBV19,CASTKLRGAGYGYTF
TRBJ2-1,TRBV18,CASSPGIAEMNEQFF
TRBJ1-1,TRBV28,CASSFLGGTEAFF
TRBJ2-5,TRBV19,CASSARGAQETQYF
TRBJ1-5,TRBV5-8,CASRAEGKGFGQPQHF
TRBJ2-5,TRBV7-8,CASSFLAGTSGSETQYF
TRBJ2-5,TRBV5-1,CASSSDRVQYF
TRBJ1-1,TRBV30,CAWSPRDTRTMNTEAFF
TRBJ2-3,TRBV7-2,CASSLVGTQGTDTQYF
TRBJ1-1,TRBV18,CASSPQPIGAFF
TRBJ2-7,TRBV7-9,CASSGQGRKQYYEQYF
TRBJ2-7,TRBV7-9,CASSLGGAGRGYEQYF
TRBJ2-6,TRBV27,CASSPGNSGANVLTF
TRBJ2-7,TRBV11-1,CASSLGSSYEQYF
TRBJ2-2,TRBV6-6,CASSPNTGELFF
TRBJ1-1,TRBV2,CAGTGEQDTEAFF
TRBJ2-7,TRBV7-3,CASSLGPRQGPFYEQYF
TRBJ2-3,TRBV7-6,CASSLALRDTQYF
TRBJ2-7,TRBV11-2,CASTSGRGAREQYF
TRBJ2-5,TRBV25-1,CASSGRLARTQYF
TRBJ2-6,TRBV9,CASSAPGTGGFIGGANVLTF
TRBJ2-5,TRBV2,CASKGQKETQYF
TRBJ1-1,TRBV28,CASSSPRPNTEAFF
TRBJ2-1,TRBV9,CASSVGTGPFYNEQFF
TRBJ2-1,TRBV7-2,CASSRLVHEQFF
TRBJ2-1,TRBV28,CASTGRYNEQFF
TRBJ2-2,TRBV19,CASNRGAGFTGELFF
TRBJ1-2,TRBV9,CASSEQQGNNYGYTF
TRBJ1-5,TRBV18,CASSPQPQISNQPQHF
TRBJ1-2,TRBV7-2,CASSLGQGYGYTF
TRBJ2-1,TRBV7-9,CASSARQGNDEQFF
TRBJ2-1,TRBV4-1,CASSKGLAGVYEQFF
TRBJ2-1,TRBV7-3,CASSFSASSYNEQFF
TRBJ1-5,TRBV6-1,CASTHVRDARSQHF
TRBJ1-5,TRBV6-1,CATGLLDGNQPQHF
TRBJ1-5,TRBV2,CASRADNQPQHF
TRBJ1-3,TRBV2,CASSEHPGNTIYF
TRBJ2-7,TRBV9,CASSPRRGASGSYEQYF
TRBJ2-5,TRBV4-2,CASSQGDREERETQYF
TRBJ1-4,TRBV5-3,CASQVAWGVDEKLFF
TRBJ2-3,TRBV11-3,CASSLGGGSDTQYF
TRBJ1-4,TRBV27,CASSLRPPIQRVARSTNEKLFF
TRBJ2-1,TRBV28,CASRESGPPYNEQFF
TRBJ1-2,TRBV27,CASSLSPDDNSGYGYTF
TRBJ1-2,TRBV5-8,CASSLEGGWRSYGYTF
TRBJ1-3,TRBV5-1,CASSLFSASGNTIYF
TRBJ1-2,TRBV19,CASSIVRGSNYGYTF
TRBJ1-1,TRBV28,CASSSPGGGSTEAFF
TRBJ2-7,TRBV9,CASSPMSGTGGLVQYF
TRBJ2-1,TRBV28,CASSPGGGNEQFF
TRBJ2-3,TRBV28,CASCTGGRDTQYF
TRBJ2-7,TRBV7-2,CASSSPASGVYEQYF
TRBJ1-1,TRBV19,CASSIDFHLELNTEAFF
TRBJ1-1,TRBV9,CASSDLRGATEAFF
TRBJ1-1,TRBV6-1,CARGMLNTEAFF